This entry lists 30 T cell receptor beta chains sequenced from one sample in a study of blood T cell repertoires in COVID-19. The data were produced by immunoSEQ multiplex PCR, yet TCRdb's version contains in-frame clones alone and is incomplete. Here the sample spans fewer than 50,000 clones, around 88% being singletons. Material for sequencing was peripheral blood. These receptors were obtained from a human donor in a cohort sampled during active COVID-19.

The gene calls are TRBV27 and TRBJ2-7; 9 bases are a match to TRBD1. Per germline, CDR1 MNHEY and CDR2 SMNVEV (reference sequence). V lost 6 bases and J lost 4; bases outside the gene matches: 4. CDR3 length: 13 residues. The DNA of the CDR3 is TGTGCCAGCAGACTTGGACAGGGGTACGAGCAGTACTTC. It is translated as CASRLGQGYEQYF.

The rearrangement joins TRBV5-4 to TRBJ1-4; D is ambiguous. The V end was cut by 1 base, the J end by 7 bases, with 11 bases between. Germline V lookup: CDR1 SGHNT, CDR2 YYREEE (reference sequence). The CDR3 is made up of 14 amino acids. This CDR3 is CASSLSSEGEKLFF. For the CDR3, the DNA is TGTGCCAGCAGCTTGAGCTCGGAGGGTGAAAAACTGTTTTTT. Filled out from reference TRBV5-4 and TRBJ1-4, the complete variable domain reads ETGVTQSPTHLIKTRGQQVTLRCSSQSGHNTVSWYQQALGQGPQFIFQYYREEENGRGNFPPRFSGLQFPNYSSELNVNALELDDSALYLCASSLSSEGEKLFFGSGTQLSVL.

V is TRBV3-1 (or the pseudogene TRBV3-2) and J is TRBJ2-2, with 12 nucleotides matching TRBD1. The junction had 4 bases not matched to a gene; V was cut back by 1 base and J by 7 bases. This CDR3 comprises 16 residues. Germline V gives CDR1 LGHDT, CDR2 YNNKEL (reference sequence). Here the CDR3 reads CASSQAGQGASGELFF. In DNA, the CDR3 is TGTGCCAGCAGCCAAGCGGGACAGGGGGCGAGCGGGGAGCTGTTTTTT.

The rearrangement uses TRBV5-5 and TRBJ2-7; 7 nucleotides match TRBD2. The trim removed 0 bases at V and 0 bases at J, leaving 3 bases unmatched. CDR1 and CDR2 (germline): SGHKS, YYEKEE (reference sequence). The CDR3 totals 15 residues. CDR3 amino acids: CASSLGLAVSYEQYF. In DNA, the CDR3 is TGTGCCAGCAGCTTGGGTCTAGCGGTCTCCTACGAGCAGTACTTC. The whole variable domain, filled in from reference TRBV5-5 and TRBJ2-7, reads DAGVTQSPTHLIKTRGQQVTLRCSPISGHKSVSWYQQVLGQGPQFIFQYYEKEERGRGNFPDRFSARQFPNYSSELNVNALLLGDSALYLCASSLGLAVSYEQYFGPGTRLTVT.

The chain joins TRBV9 to TRBJ1-1; D is ambiguous. There are 13 residues in the CDR3. Germline-derived CDR1 and CDR2 are SGDLS and YYNGEE. The ends were cut back, 0 bases at V and 3 bases at J, with 6 bases in the middle. The chain's CDR3 is CASSVGPDTEAFF. CDR3 DNA sequence: TGTGCCAGCAGCGTAGGCCCAGACACTGAAGCTTTCTTT. The full variable domain, rest sourced from reference TRBV9 and TRBJ1-1, is DSGVTQTPKHLITATGQRVTLRCSPRSGDLSVYWYQQSLDQGLQFLIQYYNGEERAKGNILERFSAQQFPDLHSELNLSSLELGDSALYFCASSVGPDTEAFFGQGTRLTVV.

The chain employs TRBV12-5 and TRBJ2-1; tentatively, D is TRBD2 (6 bases). V was cut by 6 bases and J by 7 bases, with 19 bases left in between. The germline CDR1 and CDR2 sequences are LGHNT and FRNRAP. This CDR3 region has 15 residues. The CDR3 protein is CASGNVRGSVNEQFF. As DNA, the CDR3 is TGTGCTAGTGGCAACGTCCGGGGGAGTGTGAATGAGCAGTTCTTC.

The gene calls are TRBV19 and TRBJ2-7, with a possible D match to TRBD2 (6 bases). Germline lookup yields CDR1 LNHDA and CDR2 SQIVND (reference sequence). The ends were cut back, 3 bases at V and 5 bases at J, with 11 bases in the middle. The CDR3 runs 13 residues. CDR3 residues: CASSMMRGNEQYF. CDR3 sequence (DNA): TGTGCCAGTAGTATGATGCGGGGAAACGAGCAGTACTTC.

The chain has TRBV29-1 and TRBJ1-2, with TRBD1 matching over 7 bases. The CDR3 totals 14 residues. Germline CDR1 reads SQVTM; CDR2 reads ANQGSEA. Trimming at V came to 6 bases and at J to 7 bases, leaving 14 bases not matched to a gene. The CDR3 bases are TGCAGCGTCGGATACGATGACAGGGCGGCTGGCTACACCTTC. It yields the protein CSVGYDDRAAGYTF.

The chain employs TRBV6-4 and TRBJ1-1; D unresolved. The germline CDR1 and CDR2 sequences are MRHNA and SNTAGT. Trimming took 3 bases from V and 0 from J, leaving 5 bases between them. The CDR3 has 13 amino acids. As DNA, the CDR3 is TGTGCCAGCAGTGAACGGTTGAACACTGAAGCTTTCTTT. Encoded protein: CASSERLNTEAFF.

The CDR3 loop is CASSPLPRQGDYGYTF. In DNA, the CDR3 is TGTGCCAGCTCACCCCTACCCAGACAGGGGGACTATGGCTACACCTTC. The chain has TRBV18 and TRBJ1-2, with 9 bases aligning to TRBD1. The CDR3 length is 16 residues. After removal of 3 bases from V and 3 bases from J, the junction contained 8 bases not matched to a gene. CDR1 and CDR2 from the germline V gene are KGHSH and LQKENI.

V is TRBV15 and J is TRBJ2-3; 10 bases are a match to TRBD2. CDR1 LNHNV and CDR2 YYDKDF come from the germline V gene (reference sequence). The CDR3 spans 16 residues. J gave up 3 bases and V 1 base, and 4 bases lay outside the gene matches. CDR3 sequence: CATSRAQREGTDTQYF. CDR3 DNA sequence: TGTGCCACCAGCAGAGCCCAGCGGGAGGGGACAGATACGCAGTATTTT. Together with reference TRBV15 and TRBJ2-3, the CDR3 gives the full variable domain: DAMVIQNPRYQVTQFGKPVTLSCSQTLNHNVMYWYQQKSSQAPKLLFHYYDKDFNNEADTPDNFQSRRPNTSFCFLDIRSPGLGDTAMYLCATSRAQREGTDTQYFGPGTRLTVL.

This clone has a handful of counts. Other DNA sequences within the sample encode an identical CDR3. The rearrangement joins TRBV5-6 to TRBJ2-5; D is unclear. This CDR3 has 11 residues. The germline V gene has CDR1 SGHDT and CDR2 YYEEEE. Trimming removed 2 bases at V and 4 bases at J, with 3 bases between. As DNA, the CDR3 is TGTGCCAGCAGCTTTAGAGAGACCCAGTACTTC. Encoded protein: CASSFRETQYF.

The chain combines TRBV5-8 with TRBJ2-6; D gene unclear. Trimming took 0 bases from V and 12 from J, leaving 7 bases between them. Germline V CDR1 and CDR2: SGHTS, YDEGEE. This CDR3 is built from 12 residues. The CDR3 bases are TGTGCCAGCAGCTTGGATCTTTTCGTCCTGACTTTC. Its protein is CASSLDLFVLTF.

The chain has TRBV18 and TRBJ1-4; D unclear. There are 13 residues in the CDR3. Per germline, CDR1 KGHSH and CDR2 LQKENI. V lost 6 bases, J lost 7 bases, and 12 bases lay in between. In DNA, the CDR3 is TGTGCCAGCTCCGGAGATAGAGGTGAAAAACTGTTTTTT. It is translated as CASSGDRGEKLFF.

V is TRBV9 and J is TRBJ2-7; 9 nucleotides line up with TRBD2. Losses at the gene ends were 4 bases for V and 2 bases for J; bases not matched to a gene: 4. CDR3 length: 14 residues. From germline, CDR1 is SGDLS and CDR2 YYNGEE. CDR3 in DNA: TGTGCCAGCAGCAAACTAGCGGGTCCCTACGAGCAGTACTTC. It translates to CASSKLAGPYEQYF. Full variable domain (outside the CDR3, taken from reference TRBV9 and TRBJ2-7): DSGVTQTPKHLITATGQRVTLRCSPRSGDLSVYWYQQSLDQGLQFLIQYYNGEERAKGNILERFSAQQFPDLHSELNLSSLELGDSALYFCASSKLAGPYEQYFGPGTRLTVT.

This clone has a count of ten or more. This chain uses TRBV25-1 with TRBJ2-2, with unresolved D. CDR3 length: 14 amino acids. Trimming shortened V by 0 bases and J by 1 base, and 3 bases separated the two germline ends. Germline assignment: CDR1 MGHDK and CDR2 SYGVNS. The CDR3 bases are TGTGCCAGCAGTGAATACTGGAACACCGGGGAGCTGTTTTTT. This gives the protein CASSEYWNTGELFF.

The chain has TRBV19 and TRBJ2-3; D is ambiguous. The CDR3 covers 16 residues. Germline assignment: CDR1 LNHDA and CDR2 SQIVND (reference sequence). V was cut by 2 bases and J by 3 bases, with 15 bases left in between. DNA of the CDR3: TGTGCCAGTAGTATACTCTCCCGAGGAGCGACAGATACGCAGTATTTT. Translation gives CASSILSRGATDTQYF.

This clone was counted once. The chain has TRBV27 and TRBJ1-6; tentative D call: TRBD1 (6 bases). Between the trimmed V and J ends, which lost 0 bases and 10 bases, there was a span of 13 bases. The CDR3 spans 15 residues. CDR1 is MNHEY, CDR2 SMNVEV, per germline (reference sequence). The CDR3 coding sequence is TGTGCCAGCAGTTTATCGACGGGGGGCGGCTCACCCCTCCACTTT. Its translation: CASSLSTGGGSPLHF.

This chain links TRBV19 with TRBJ1-4; D is ambiguous. The CDR3 sequence is 13 residues long. Per germline, CDR1 LNHDA and CDR2 SQIVND (reference sequence). V was trimmed by 3 bases and J by 4 bases, leaving 6 bases between them. CDR3 DNA sequence: TGTGCCAGTAGTATTACAGTTAATGAAAAACTGTTTTTT. Its translation: CASSITVNEKLFF. The entire variable domain, with the rest obtained from reference TRBV19 and TRBJ1-4, is as follows: DGGITQSPKYLFRKEGQNVTLSCEQNLNHDAMYWYRQDPGQGLRLIYYSQIVNDFQKGDIAEGYSVSREKKESFPLTVTSAQKNPTAFYLCASSITVNEKLFFGSGTQLSVL.

V usage is TRBV3-1 (or the pseudogene TRBV3-2) and J usage is TRBJ1-3; maybe TRBD1 (5 bases). CDR1 is LGHDT and CDR2 is YNNKEL in the germline V gene (reference sequence). The CDR3 runs 15 residues. Trimming removed 4 bases from V and 2 bases from J, with 12 bases in between. The CDR3 region has the DNA TGTGCCAGCAGCCCAGTGCGGGGACCTGGAAACACCATATATTTT. This sequence encodes CASSPVRGPGNTIYF.

The V gene is TRBV19, the J gene TRBJ1-2; the match to TRBD1 covers 9 bases. The CDR3 extends over 14 amino acids. Trimming at V came to 5 bases and at J to 6 bases, leaving 7 bases not matched to a gene. Germline V lookup: CDR1 LNHDA, CDR2 SQIVND (reference sequence). The CDR3 nucleotides are TGTGCCAGTAGTGCAGGGACAGGGCCAAATGGCTACACCTTC. Translation gives CASSAGTGPNGYTF.

CDR3 DNA sequence: TGTGCCAGCAGCTTATTCGCGGACAGTTCTGGAAACACCATATATTTT. It codes for CASSLFADSSGNTIYF. The V call is TRBV7-9, the J call TRBJ1-3; perhaps TRBD1 as D (6 bases). CDR1 and CDR2 (germline): SEHNR, FQNEAQ (reference sequence). V was trimmed by 2 bases and J by 1 base, leaving 12 bases between them. This CDR3 region has 16 residues.

This chain links TRBV6-2 or TRBV6-3 with TRBJ2-2, with D tentatively TRBD1 (5 bases). Between the trimmed V and J ends, which lost 5 bases and 5 bases, there was a span of 15 bases. This CDR3 is built from 15 residues. CDR1 is MNHEY and CDR2 is SVGEGT in the germline V gene. The CDR3 sequence is CASSRRGKATGELFF. The CDR3 nucleotides are TGTGCCAGCAGTAGAAGGGGCAAGGCGACCGGGGAGCTGTTTTTT.

This clone was recorded only once. The chain joins TRBV27 to TRBJ1-5; 10 bases agree with TRBD1. Trimming at V came to 2 bases and at J to 15 bases, leaving 10 bases not matched to a gene. The germline V gene has CDR1 MNHEY and CDR2 SMNVEV (reference sequence). The CDR3 has 14 amino acids. The CDR3: CASSLAGTGAIWHF. CDR3 sequence (DNA): TGTGCCAGCAGTTTAGCGGGGACAGGGGCCATCTGGCATTTT.

The DNA of the CDR3 is TGTGCCAGCTCACCCTCCGACGACTGGCAGTACTTC. Protein sequence: CASSPSDDWQYF. This chain joins TRBV18 and TRBJ2-7; D unresolved. V lost 3 bases, J lost 9 bases, and 12 bases lay in between. CDR1 is KGHSH and CDR2 is LQKENI in the germline V gene. The CDR3 loop spans 12 amino acids.

The genes are TRBV5-5 and TRBJ1-2; D is undetermined. Germline V gives CDR1 SGHKS, CDR2 YYEKEE (reference sequence). CDR3 length: 13 residues. V was clipped by 7 bases and J by 3 bases, with 13 bases between them. DNA of the CDR3: TGTGCCAGCCTACACTATCCACACTATGGCTACACCTTC. Amino acid sequence: CASLHYPHYGYTF.

CDR3 coding DNA: TGTGCCAGCAGCAGGAGACAGGGGGCGCTTTACGAGCAGTACTTC. Protein: CASSRRQGALYEQYF. The chain couples TRBV7-2 to TRBJ2-7; 10 positions agree with TRBD1. This CDR3 has 15 amino acids. The V segment lost 5 bases and the J segment 4 bases; nucleotides outside the gene matches: 8. Germline lookup yields CDR1 SGHTA and CDR2 FQGNSA.

This chain links TRBV6-5 with TRBJ2-7; 9 bases are shared with TRBD1. Unmatched junction bases numbered 9, after V lost 6 bases and J lost 3 bases. Germline CDR1 is MNHEY and CDR2 is SVGAGI. The CDR3 length is 15 residues. The CDR3 coding sequence is TGTGCCAGCAGGACTGGGGGACAGGGAATCTACGAGCAGTACTTC. Its translation is CASRTGGQGIYEQYF.

V usage is TRBV14 and J usage is TRBJ2-7; 7 nucleotides match TRBD2. The V segment lost 4 bases and the J segment 2 bases; nucleotides outside the gene matches: 11. The CDR3 has 16 residues. Germline V gene data show CDR1 as SGHDN and CDR2 as FVKESK. The CDR3 DNA sequence: TGTGCCAGCAGCCCCCCTGGATCTAGCGGCGCCTACGAGCAGTACTTC. Translating gives CASSPPGSSGAYEQYF.

The chain carries TRBV6-5 and TRBJ2-7; 9 positions match TRBD1. The trim removed 6 bases at V and 2 bases at J, leaving 2 bases unmatched. Germline assignment: CDR1 MNHEY and CDR2 SVGAGI. The CDR3 has 13 amino acids. This CDR3 is CASSHRGPYEQYF. In DNA, the CDR3 is TGTGCCAGCAGCCACAGGGGGCCCTACGAGCAGTACTTC.